Shown below are 13 T cell receptor beta chains from a single sample sequenced in a study of breast tumors, draining lymph nodes, adjacent tissues. The lymph nodes were axillary draining lymph nodes from breast cancer patients. TCRdb independently ran MiXCR on the multiplex PCR reads; one entry per CDR3 protein. The data contain about 270,000 distinct CDR3 sequences, around 31% of them singletons. Specimen: axillary lymph node tissue. These receptor sequences come from a female donor with breast cancer. Some clones in this sample may be carry-over from other donors' samples.

The gene calls are TRBV7-9 and TRBJ1-1, with D maybe TRBD1 (5 bases). The V and J ends lost 6 bases and 6 bases respectively, with 14 bases between them. Germline CDR1 reads SEHNR; CDR2 reads FQNEAQ (reference sequence). The length of the CDR3 is 13 residues. CDR3 region: CASSPSGTSEAFF. The DNA of the CDR3 is TGTGCCAGCAGTCCTAGTGGGACCTCTGAAGCTTTCTTT.

The chain carries TRBV12-3 or TRBV12-4 and TRBJ2-3; no definite D call. The length of the CDR3 is 22 residues. Trimming removed 5 bases from V and 0 bases from J, with 33 bases in between. The CDR3 sequence is CASSTPYLRVNHPLLSTDTQYF. CDR3 DNA sequence: TGTGCCAGCAGTACACCTTATCTTAGGGTCAATCATCCCCTTCTTAGCACAGATACGCAGTATTTT.

J is TRBJ2-7 and V is TRBV5-7; D is perhaps TRBD2 (5 bases). TRBV5-7 is an open reading frame whose function is uncertain. The CDR3 covers 18 residues. Trimming shortened V by 3 bases and J by 2 bases, and 24 bases separated the two germline ends. DNA for the CDR3: TGTGCCAGCAGCTCCCACACCCCCGGGGTGCCGACGCCCTACGAGCAGTACTTC. Encoded protein: CASSSHTPGVPTPYEQYF.

The sample holds many counts of this clonotype. The chain links TRBV20-1 to TRBJ2-1; D uncertain. Germline CDR1 reads DFQATT; CDR2 reads SNEGSKA (reference sequence). With 0 bases removed from V and 7 bases from J, the gap between germline ends came to 7 bases. This CDR3 comprises 12 residues. Here the CDR3 DNA reads TGCAGTGCTAGAGATTGGGGAAATGAGCAGTTCTTC. Its protein product is CSARDWGNEQFF.

This clonotype was seen repeatedly, ten times or more. V and J are TRBV4-1 and TRBJ1-2; D call uncertain. This CDR3 is 17 amino acids long. Trimming stripped 0 bases from V and 1 base from J, with 15 bases between. Looked up from germline, CDR1 is MGHRA and CDR2 is YSYEKL. CDR3 protein: CASSQDVVVTINYGYTF. As DNA, the CDR3 is TGCGCCAGCAGCCAAGATGTAGTCGTCACAATTAACTATGGCTACACCTTC.

Concerning this clonotype itself: It may be a read error: a sequence one base away is much more abundant. The chain uses TRBV6-6 and TRBJ2-2; D tentatively reads TRBD1 or TRBD2 (5 bases each). In germline, CDR1 is MNHNY, CDR2 SVGAGI (reference sequence). CDR3 length: 15 amino acids. For the CDR3, the DNA is TGTGCCAGCAAGAAGACAGATTTAGGCACCGGGGAGCTGCTTTTT. Its protein is CASKKTDLGTGELLF.

The chain links TRBV5-1 to TRBJ2-2; unclear D gene. This CDR3 spans 14 amino acids. Germline V gene data show CDR1 as SGHRS and CDR2 as YFSETQ. Trimming took off 0 bases at V and 11 bases at J, with 14 bases between the two ends. CDR3 sequence (DNA): TGCGCCAGCAGCTTGGAACACACACCAGGCGAGCTGTTTTTT. Translated: CASSLEHTPGELFF.

This rearrangement joins TRBV28 to TRBJ2-7; TRBD1 matches 11 bases. The length of the CDR3 is 16 residues. Trimming took 5 bases from V and 3 from J; bases not matched to a gene: 9. Germline V lookup: CDR1 MDHEN, CDR2 SYDVKM. DNA of the CDR3: TGTGCCAGCAGTAACATGCCGGGACAGGGGGTCTACGAGCAGTACTTC. This gives the protein CASSNMPGQGVYEQYF. The full variable domain, with the rest looked up from reference TRBV28 and TRBJ2-7, is DVKVTQSSRYLVKRTGEKVFLECVQDMDHENMFWYRQDPGLGLRLIYFSYDVKMKEKGDIPEGYSVSREKKERFSLILESASTNQTSMYLCASSNMPGQGVYEQYFGPGTRLTVT.

V gene TRBV12-3 or TRBV12-4 combines with J gene TRBJ2-2; TRBD2 matches at 13 bases. The CDR3 is 18 residues long. V shed 5 bases, J shed 2 bases, and the junction held 8 bases outside the gene matches. CDR3 loop: CASSTPGLAGINTGELFF. The CDR3 bases are TGTGCCAGCAGTACTCCGGGACTAGCGGGAATTAACACCGGGGAGCTGTTTTTT.

V is TRBV15 and J is TRBJ1-2; D ambiguous. Trimming pared 6 bases from V and 8 bases from J, leaving 16 bases between. Germline V CDR1 and CDR2: LNHNV, YYDKDF (reference sequence). The CDR3 spans 13 residues. As DNA, the CDR3 is TGTGCCACCAGAAACGTAGAGACTCGCGGCTACACCTTC. It specifies CATRNVETRGYTF.

The CDR3: CASSLGGTSDETQYF. The DNA for the CDR3 is TGTGCCAGCAGCTTAGGGGGGACTAGCGACGAGACCCAGTACTTC. This chain joins TRBV7-6 and TRBJ2-5, with 10 bases aligning to TRBD2. The CDR3 sequence is 15 residues long. Germline V gene sequence: CDR1 SGHVS, CDR2 FNYEAQ. J gave up 5 bases and V 1 base, and 4 bases lay outside the gene matches.

This clonotype showed up many times. The chain couples TRBV19 to TRBJ2-5, with D perhaps TRBD2 (6 bases). The V and J ends lost 4 bases and 2 bases respectively, with 14 bases between them. The germline gives CDR1 LNHDA, CDR2 SQIVND (reference sequence). The CDR3 is 15 residues long. The CDR3 spells CASSTPGTEQETQYF. As DNA, the CDR3 is TGTGCCAGTAGTACTCCCGGGACTGAGCAAGAGACCCAGTACTTC.

This clonotype has a count of ten or more. J is TRBJ2-7 and V is TRBV2; 8 nucleotides line up with TRBD1. Germline values: CDR1 SNHLY, CDR2 FYNNEI. The V gene end was trimmed by 8 bases and the J gene end by 4 bases; junction bases not matched to a gene: 10. The CDR3 is 14 amino acids. CDR3 bases: TGTGCCAGCGAAAAGCGACAGGGGTTTTACGAGCAGTACTTC. Its protein is CASEKRQGFYEQYF.